Below are 9 T cell receptor beta chains sequenced from a single sample in a study of neurological immune-mediated disorders. TCRdb reanalysed the 5' RACE reads using MiXCR and keeps one entry per CDR3 protein. The repertoire holds about 38,000 distinct CDR3 sequences, with more than 4.5% as singletons. The sample was CD4+ T cells from blood. These receptors were obtained from a man between 18 and 29 years old in good health.

This clonotype appeared many times. The chain joins TRBV20-1 to TRBJ2-7; 9 bases line up with TRBD1. V shed 4 bases, J shed 3 bases, and the junction held 10 bases outside the gene matches. This CDR3 comprises 15 residues. Germline V lookup: CDR1 DFQATT, CDR2 SNEGSKA (reference sequence). CDR3 DNA sequence: TGCAGTGCTACGGAACAGACAGGGGGAAACTACGAGCAGTACTTC. It yields the protein CSATEQTGGNYEQYF.

The sample holds many counts of this clonotype. The rearrangement links TRBV28 to TRBJ1-1; D not certain. The CDR3 contains 15 residues. Trimming removed 7 bases at V and 1 base at J, with 16 bases between. CDR1 and CDR2 from the germline V gene are MDHEN and SYDVKM. DNA of the CDR3: TGTGCCAGCAACCTCCCGTCTCGGGGGAACACTGAAGCTTTCTTT. It encodes CASNLPSRGNTEAFF.

The table lists this clonotype with many counts. V gene TRBV5-6 combines with J gene TRBJ1-2; tentative D call: TRBD1 (6 bases). CDR1 and CDR2 (germline): SGHDT, YYEEEE. This CDR3 comprises 17 residues. Trimming pared 4 bases from V and 3 bases from J, leaving 22 bases between. As DNA, the CDR3 is TGTGCCAGCAGCCCAGGGGACGGGCTCAGGACCTACTATGGCTACACCTTC. It encodes CASSPGDGLRTYYGYTF.

This clonotype was seen at least ten times. This chain connects TRBV28 to TRBJ2-5, with 9 bases lining up with TRBD2. CDR3 length: 12 residues. Germline loops: CDR1 MDHEN, CDR2 SYDVKM. V lost 8 bases, J lost 5 bases, and 3 bases stayed unmatched. Here the CDR3 reads CASQTSGETQYF. DNA for the CDR3: TGTGCCAGCCAGACTAGCGGTGAGACCCAGTACTTC.

This clonotype was seen at least ten times. The chain employs TRBV5-1 and TRBJ2-3, with D possibly TRBD1 on 6 matching bases. Germline CDR1 reads SGHRS; CDR2 reads YFSETQ. V lost 3 bases to trimming and J lost 0 bases, with 8 bases between them. CDR3 length: 14 amino acids. The CDR3 nucleotides read TGCGCCAGCAGCTCCACAGGGAGCACAGATACGCAGTATTTT. Its translation: CASSSTGSTDTQYF.

This clonotype was seen at least ten times. The chain recombines TRBV6-2 or TRBV6-3 with TRBJ1-1; maybe TRBD1 (5 bases). CDR1 MNHEY and CDR2 SVGEGT come from the germline V gene. The V end lost 5 bases, the J end lost 5 bases, and 6 bases lay between the germline ends. The CDR3 runs to 11 residues. The CDR3 here is CASSQGTEAFF. Here the CDR3 DNA reads TGTGCCAGCAGTCAGGGAACTGAAGCTTTCTTT.

This clonotype was observed at least ten times. V gene TRBV7-6 combines with J gene TRBJ2-1; D is undetermined. CDR3 size: 13 residues. V dropped 5 bases and J dropped 10 bases, with 15 bases sitting between them. CDR1 is SGHVS, CDR2 FNYEAQ, per germline. The CDR3 region is CASSLYKHGEQFF. CDR3 nucleotide sequence: TGTGCCAGCAGCCTGTACAAACACGGGGAGCAGTTCTTC.

This clonotype was observed many times. The rearrangement links TRBV12-3 or TRBV12-4 to TRBJ1-2; D is undetermined. The germline V and J ends were trimmed by 6 bases and 7 bases, with 18 bases remaining between them. There are 14 residues in the CDR3. The CDR3 region is CASSPRAAIFGYTF. The CDR3 nucleotides read TGTGCCAGCAGCCCTCGGGCGGCGATTTTTGGCTACACCTTC.

This clonotype was counted ten times or more. This sequence joins TRBV10-2 and TRBJ2-7; tentative D call: TRBD2 (6 bases). Germline V gene data show CDR1 as WSHSY and CDR2 as SAAADI. Between the trimmed V and J ends, which lost 5 bases and 4 bases, there was a span of 12 bases. The CDR3 extends over 13 amino acids. This CDR3 is CASSTGRPYEQYF. The DNA of the CDR3 is TGCGCCAGCAGTACCGGGAGACCTTACGAGCAGTACTTC.